This paragraph reports one T cell receptor beta chain. These data belong to a study of technical replicates of blood from a handful of donors. V was cut by 4 bases and J by 2 bases, with 15 bases left in between. Germline-derived CDR1 and CDR2 are ENHRY and SYGVKD. The CDR3 spans 15 residues. Clones were sequenced by immunoSEQ multiplex PCR, and TCRdb holds only the in-frame ones, with some missing. The sample lists about 83,000 clones, around 94% occurring once. V and J are TRBV10-3 and TRBJ2-7, with D possibly being TRBD2 (6 bases). The receptor was isolated from a human donor in good health. Material: T cells isolated from PBMCs. The CDR3 DNA is TGTGCCATCAGTGGTGGGACTTCCAACCCCTACGAGCAGTACTTC. Protein: CAISGGTSNPYEQYF.